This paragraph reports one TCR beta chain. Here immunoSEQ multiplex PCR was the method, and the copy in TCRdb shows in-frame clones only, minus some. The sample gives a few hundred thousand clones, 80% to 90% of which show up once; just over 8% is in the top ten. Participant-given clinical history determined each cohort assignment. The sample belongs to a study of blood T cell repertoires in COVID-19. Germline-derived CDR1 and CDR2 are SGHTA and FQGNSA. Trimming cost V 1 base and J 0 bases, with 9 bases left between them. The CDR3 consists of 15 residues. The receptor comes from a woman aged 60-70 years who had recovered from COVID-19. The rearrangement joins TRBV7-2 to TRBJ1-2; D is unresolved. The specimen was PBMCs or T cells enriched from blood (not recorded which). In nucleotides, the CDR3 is TGTGCCAGCAGCTTAGTAGAGGGAGCTAACTATGGCTACACCTTC. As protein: CASSLVEGANYGYTF.